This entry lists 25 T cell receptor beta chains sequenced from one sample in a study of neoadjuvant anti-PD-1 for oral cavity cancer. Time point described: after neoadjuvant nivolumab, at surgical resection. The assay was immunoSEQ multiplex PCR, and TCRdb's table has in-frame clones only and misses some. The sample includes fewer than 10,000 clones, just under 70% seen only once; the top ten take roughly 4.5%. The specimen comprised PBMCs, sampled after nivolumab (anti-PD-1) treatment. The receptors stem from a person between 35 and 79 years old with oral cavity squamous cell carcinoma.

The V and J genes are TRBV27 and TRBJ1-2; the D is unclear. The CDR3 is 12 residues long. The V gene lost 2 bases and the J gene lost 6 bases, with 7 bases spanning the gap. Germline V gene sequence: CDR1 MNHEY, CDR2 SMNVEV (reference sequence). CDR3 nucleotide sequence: TGTGCCAGCAGTTTAGAGGGTAATGGCTACACCTTC. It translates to CASSLEGNGYTF.

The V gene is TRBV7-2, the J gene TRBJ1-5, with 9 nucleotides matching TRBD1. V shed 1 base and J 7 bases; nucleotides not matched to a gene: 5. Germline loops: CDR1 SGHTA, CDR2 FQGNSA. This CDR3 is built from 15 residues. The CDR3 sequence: CASSLVGQGLQPQHF. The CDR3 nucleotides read TGTGCCAGCAGCTTAGTGGGACAGGGTCTGCAGCCCCAGCATTTT. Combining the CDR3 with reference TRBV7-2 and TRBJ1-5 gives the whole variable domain GAGVSQSPSNKVTEKGKDVELRCDPISGHTALYWYRQSLGQGLEFLIYFQGNSAPDKSGLPSDRFSAERTGGSVSTLTIQRTQQEDSAVYLCASSLVGQGLQPQHFGDGTRLSIL.

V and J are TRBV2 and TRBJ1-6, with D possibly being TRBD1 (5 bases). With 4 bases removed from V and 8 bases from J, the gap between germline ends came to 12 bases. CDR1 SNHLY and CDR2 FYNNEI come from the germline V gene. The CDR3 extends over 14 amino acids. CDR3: CASSANRFDSPLHF. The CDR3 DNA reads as TGTGCCAGCAGTGCAAACAGGTTTGATTCACCCCTCCACTTT.

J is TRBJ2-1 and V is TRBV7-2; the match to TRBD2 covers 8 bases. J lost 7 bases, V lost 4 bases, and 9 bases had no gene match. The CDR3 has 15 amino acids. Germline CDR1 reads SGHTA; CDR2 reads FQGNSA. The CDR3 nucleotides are TGTGCCAGCAGCTCCCTCGGGGTAGCGGGAAATGAGCAGTTCTTC. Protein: CASSSLGVAGNEQFF.

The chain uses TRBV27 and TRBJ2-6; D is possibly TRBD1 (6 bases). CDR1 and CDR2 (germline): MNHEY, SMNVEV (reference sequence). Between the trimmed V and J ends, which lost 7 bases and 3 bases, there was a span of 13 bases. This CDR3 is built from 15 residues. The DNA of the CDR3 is TGTGCCAGCAAAACAGGGACGGGTGGGGCCAACGTCCTGACTTTC. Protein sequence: CASKTGTGGANVLTF.

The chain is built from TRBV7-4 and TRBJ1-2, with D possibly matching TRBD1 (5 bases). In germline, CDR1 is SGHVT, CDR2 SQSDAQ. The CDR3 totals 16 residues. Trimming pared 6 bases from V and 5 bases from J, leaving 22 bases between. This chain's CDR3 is CASRLAKQTAAYGYTF. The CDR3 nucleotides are TGTGCCAGCAGACTCGCAAAGCAGACAGCGGCTTATGGCTACACCTTC.

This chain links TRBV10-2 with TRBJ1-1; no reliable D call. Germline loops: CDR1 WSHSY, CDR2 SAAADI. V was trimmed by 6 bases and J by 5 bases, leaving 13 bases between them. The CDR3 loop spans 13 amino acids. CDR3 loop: CASSLGTGTEAFF. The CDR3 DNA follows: TGCGCCAGCAGCCTCGGCACTGGGACTGAAGCTTTCTTT.

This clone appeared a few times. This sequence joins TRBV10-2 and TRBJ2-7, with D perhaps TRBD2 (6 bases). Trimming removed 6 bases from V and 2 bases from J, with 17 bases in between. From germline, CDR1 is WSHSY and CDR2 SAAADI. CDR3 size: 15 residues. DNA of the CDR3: TGCGCCAGCAGCCTCTGGGGGGAGGTCACCTACGAGCAGTACTTC. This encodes CASSLWGEVTYEQYF.

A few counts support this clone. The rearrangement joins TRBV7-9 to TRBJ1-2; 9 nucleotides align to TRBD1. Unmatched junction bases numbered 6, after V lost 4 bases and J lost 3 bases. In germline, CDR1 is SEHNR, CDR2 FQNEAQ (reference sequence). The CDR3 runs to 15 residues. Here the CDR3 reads CASSSQGAKDYGYTF. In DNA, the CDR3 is TGTGCCAGCAGCTCACAGGGGGCGAAGGACTATGGCTACACCTTC.

The CDR3 coding sequence is TGTGCCAGCAGTGAAGCGGGGGTTCCCAATCAGCCCCAGCATTTT. Its protein is CASSEAGVPNQPQHF. The chain recombines TRBV6-1 with TRBJ1-5, with a possible D match to TRBD1 (5 bases). This CDR3 is 15 amino acids long. Germline CDR1 and CDR2: MNHNS and SASEGT. Trimming pared 0 bases from V and 3 bases from J, leaving 9 bases between.

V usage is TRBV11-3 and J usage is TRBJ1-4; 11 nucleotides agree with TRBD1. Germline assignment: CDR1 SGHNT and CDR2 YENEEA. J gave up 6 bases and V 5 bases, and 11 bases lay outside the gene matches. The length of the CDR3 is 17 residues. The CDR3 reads CASSRGDRGNGDEKLFF. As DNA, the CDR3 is TGTGCCAGCAGCCGAGGGGACAGGGGGAACGGAGATGAAAAACTGTTTTTT. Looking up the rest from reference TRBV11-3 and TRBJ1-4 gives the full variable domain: EAGVVQSPRYKIIEKKQPVAFWCNPISGHNTLYWYLQNLGQGPELLIRYENEEAVDDSQLPKDRFSAERLKGVDSTLKIQPAELGDSAVYLCASSRGDRGNGDEKLFFGSGTQLSVL.

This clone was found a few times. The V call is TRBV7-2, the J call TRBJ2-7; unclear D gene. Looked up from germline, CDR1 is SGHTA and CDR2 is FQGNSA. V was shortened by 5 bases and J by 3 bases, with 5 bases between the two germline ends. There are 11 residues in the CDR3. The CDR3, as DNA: TGTGCCAGCAGCGACCTCTACGAGCAGTACTTC. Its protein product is CASSDLYEQYF.

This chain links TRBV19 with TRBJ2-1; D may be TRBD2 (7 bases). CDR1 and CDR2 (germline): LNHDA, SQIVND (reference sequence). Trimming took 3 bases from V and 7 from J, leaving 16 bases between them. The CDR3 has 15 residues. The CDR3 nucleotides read TGTGCCAGTAGTATCGGTAGGGGGGGGCTGAATGAGCAGTTCTTC. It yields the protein CASSIGRGGLNEQFF.

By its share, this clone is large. CDR3 sequence reads: CASSESTGTLNTEAFF. The CDR3 DNA reads TGTGCCAGCAGTGAAAGCACCGGGACACTGAACACTGAAGCTTTCTTT. The chain joins TRBV2 to TRBJ1-1; the D gene is possibly TRBD1 (6 bases). This CDR3 comprises 16 residues. The germline CDR1 and CDR2 sequences are SNHLY and FYNNEI. Trimming took 2 bases from V and 0 from J, leaving 13 bases between them.

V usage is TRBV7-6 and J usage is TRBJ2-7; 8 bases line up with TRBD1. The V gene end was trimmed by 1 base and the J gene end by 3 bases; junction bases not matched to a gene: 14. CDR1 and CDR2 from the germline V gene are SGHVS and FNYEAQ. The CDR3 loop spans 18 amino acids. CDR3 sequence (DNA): TGTGCCAGCAGCTTAGGTGCAGGGGGCGCTTTTCGGTTCTACGAGCAGTACTTC. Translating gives CASSLGAGGAFRFYEQYF.

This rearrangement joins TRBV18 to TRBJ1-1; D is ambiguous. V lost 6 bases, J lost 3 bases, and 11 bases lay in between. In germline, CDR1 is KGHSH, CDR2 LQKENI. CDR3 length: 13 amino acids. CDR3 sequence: CASSLGRDTEAFF. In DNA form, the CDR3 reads TGTGCCAGCTCTCTTGGTAGGGACACTGAAGCTTTCTTT.

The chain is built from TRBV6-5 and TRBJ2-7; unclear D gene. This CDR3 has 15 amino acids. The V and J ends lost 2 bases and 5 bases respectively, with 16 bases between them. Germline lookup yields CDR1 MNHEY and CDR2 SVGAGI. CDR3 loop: CASSYGSAGPNEQYF. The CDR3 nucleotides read TGTGCCAGCAGTTACGGATCCGCAGGCCCAAACGAGCAGTACTTC.

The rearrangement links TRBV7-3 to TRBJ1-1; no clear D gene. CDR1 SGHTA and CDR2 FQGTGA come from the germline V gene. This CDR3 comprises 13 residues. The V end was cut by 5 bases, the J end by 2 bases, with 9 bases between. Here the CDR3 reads CASSPSYNTEAFF. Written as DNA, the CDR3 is TGTGCCAGCAGCCCCTCGTATAACACTGAAGCTTTCTTT.

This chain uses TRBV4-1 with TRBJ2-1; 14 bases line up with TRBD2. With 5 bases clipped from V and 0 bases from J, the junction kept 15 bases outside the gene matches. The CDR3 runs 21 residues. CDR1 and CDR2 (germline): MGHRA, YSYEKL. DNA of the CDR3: TGCGCCAGCAGCGAGGTAGGGACTAGCGGGGGCTCCAGGTCCTCCTACAATGAGCAGTTCTTC. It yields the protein CASSEVGTSGGSRSSYNEQFF.

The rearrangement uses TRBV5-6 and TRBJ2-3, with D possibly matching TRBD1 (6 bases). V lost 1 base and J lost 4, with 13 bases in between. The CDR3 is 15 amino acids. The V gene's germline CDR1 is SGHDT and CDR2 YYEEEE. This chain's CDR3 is CASSLTGWGADTQYF. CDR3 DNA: TGTGCCAGCAGCTTGACAGGGTGGGGAGCAGATACGCAGTATTTT.

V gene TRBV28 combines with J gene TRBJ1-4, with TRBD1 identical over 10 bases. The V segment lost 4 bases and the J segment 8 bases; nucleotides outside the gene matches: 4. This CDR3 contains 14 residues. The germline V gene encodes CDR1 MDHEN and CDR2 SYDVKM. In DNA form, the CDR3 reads TGTGCCAGCAGTTGGGGGGACAGGGGCGAAAAACTGTTTTTT. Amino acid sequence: CASSWGDRGEKLFF. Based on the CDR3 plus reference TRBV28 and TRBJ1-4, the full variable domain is DVKVTQSSRYLVKRTGEKVFLECVQDMDHENMFWYRQDPGLGLRLIYFSYDVKMKEKGDIPEGYSVSREKKERFSLILESASTNQTSMYLCASSWGDRGEKLFFGSGTQLSVL.

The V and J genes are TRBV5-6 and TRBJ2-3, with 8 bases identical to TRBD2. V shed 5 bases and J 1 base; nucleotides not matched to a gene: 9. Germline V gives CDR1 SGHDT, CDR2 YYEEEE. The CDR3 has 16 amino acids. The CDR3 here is CASRLAGGYRTDTQYF. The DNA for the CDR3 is TGTGCCAGCAGACTTGCGGGGGGTTACCGCACAGATACGCAGTATTTT.

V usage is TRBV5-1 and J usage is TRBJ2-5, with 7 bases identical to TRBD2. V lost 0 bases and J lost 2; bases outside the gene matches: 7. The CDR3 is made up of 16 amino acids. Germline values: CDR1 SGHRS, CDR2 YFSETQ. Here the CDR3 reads CASSLEIAGPQETQYF. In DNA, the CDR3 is TGCGCCAGCAGCTTGGAAATAGCGGGTCCTCAAGAGACCCAGTACTTC.

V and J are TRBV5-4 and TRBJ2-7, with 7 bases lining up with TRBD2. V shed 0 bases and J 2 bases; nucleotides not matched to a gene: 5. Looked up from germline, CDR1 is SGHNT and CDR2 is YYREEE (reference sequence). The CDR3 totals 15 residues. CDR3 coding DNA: TGTGCCAGCAGCTTGGACGGGGGGAGGACCTACGAGCAGTACTTC. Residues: CASSLDGGRTYEQYF.

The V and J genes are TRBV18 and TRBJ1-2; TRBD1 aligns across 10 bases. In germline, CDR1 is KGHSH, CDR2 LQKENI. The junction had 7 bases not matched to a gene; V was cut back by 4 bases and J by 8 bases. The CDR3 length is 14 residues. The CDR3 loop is CASSLLGQGEGYTF. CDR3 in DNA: TGTGCCAGCTCACTTCTTGGACAGGGGGAAGGCTACACCTTC.